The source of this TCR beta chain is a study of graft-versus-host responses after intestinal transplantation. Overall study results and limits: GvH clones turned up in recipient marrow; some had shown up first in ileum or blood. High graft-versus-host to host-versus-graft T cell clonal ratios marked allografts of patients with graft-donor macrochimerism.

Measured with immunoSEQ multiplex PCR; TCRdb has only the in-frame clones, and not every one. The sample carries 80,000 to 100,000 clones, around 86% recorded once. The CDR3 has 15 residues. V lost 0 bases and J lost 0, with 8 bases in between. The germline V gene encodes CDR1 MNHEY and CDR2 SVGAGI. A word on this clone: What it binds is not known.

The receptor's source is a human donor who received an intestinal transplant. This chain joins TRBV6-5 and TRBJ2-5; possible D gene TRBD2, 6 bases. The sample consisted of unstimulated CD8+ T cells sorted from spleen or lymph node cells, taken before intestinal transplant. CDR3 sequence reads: CASSYSGGYQETQYF. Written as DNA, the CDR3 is TGTGCCAGCAGTTACTCGGGGGGTTACCAAGAGACCCAGTACTTC.